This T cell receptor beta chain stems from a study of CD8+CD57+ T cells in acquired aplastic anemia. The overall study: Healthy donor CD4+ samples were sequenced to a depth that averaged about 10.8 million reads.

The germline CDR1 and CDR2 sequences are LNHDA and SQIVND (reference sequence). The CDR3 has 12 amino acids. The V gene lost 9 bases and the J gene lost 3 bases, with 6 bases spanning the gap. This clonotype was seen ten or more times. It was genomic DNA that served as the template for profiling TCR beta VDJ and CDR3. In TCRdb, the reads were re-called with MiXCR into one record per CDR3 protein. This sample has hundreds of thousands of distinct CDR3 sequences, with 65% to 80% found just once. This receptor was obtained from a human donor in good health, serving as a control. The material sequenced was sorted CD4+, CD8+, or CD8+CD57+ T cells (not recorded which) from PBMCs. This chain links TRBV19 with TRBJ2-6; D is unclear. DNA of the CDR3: TGTGCCAGCTCAGATGGGGCCAACGTCCTGACTTTC. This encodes CASSDGANVLTF.